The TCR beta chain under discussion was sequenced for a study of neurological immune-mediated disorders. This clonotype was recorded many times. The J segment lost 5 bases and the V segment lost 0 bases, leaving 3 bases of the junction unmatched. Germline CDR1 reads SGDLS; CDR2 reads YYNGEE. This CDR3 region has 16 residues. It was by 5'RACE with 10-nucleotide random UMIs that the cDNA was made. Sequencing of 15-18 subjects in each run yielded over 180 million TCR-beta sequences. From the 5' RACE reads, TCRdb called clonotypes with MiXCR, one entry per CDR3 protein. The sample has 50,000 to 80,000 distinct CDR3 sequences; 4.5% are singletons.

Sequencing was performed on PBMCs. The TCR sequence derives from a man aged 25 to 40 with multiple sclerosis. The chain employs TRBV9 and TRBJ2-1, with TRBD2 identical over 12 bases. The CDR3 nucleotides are TGTGCCAGCAGCGTAGGCCTAGCGGGGGGGCACAATGAGCAGTTCTTC. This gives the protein CASSVGLAGGHNEQFF.